The rows below give T cell receptor beta chains drawn from one sample of a study of identical twins. TCRdb recomputed calls from the 5' RACE reads with MiXCR, one row per CDR3 protein. This sample has 350,000 or so distinct CDR3 sequences, with approximately 10% found just once. Sequenced material: naive T cells sorted from blood. Source of these receptors: a woman aged 50 to 60 in good health. Each CDR3 is given with its conserved first and last residue. D genes are given only for firm matches.

v_call	d_call	cdr3_aa
TRBV4-1	.	CASSQESGISNTGELFF
TRBV6-4	.	CASSDSRRGDTQYF
TRBV24-1	TRBD2	CATSGGDYDSRHGVDEQFF
TRBV24-1	TRBD1	CATSETRGQVDEQFF
TRBV28	TRBD2	CASLRTSGSADTQYF
TRBV6-2/TRBV6-3	.	CASSSFPEQFF
TRBV5-1	.	CASSFNSHSYEQYF
TRBV11-1	.	CARQPALWTTNTGELFF
TRBV10-3	TRBD1	CAITGRTGAYGYTF
TRBV27	.	CASSKGNPLSGELFF
TRBV6-4	.	CASSDRTNTGELFF
TRBV4-1	.	CASSQDSGGVGYNEQFF
TRBV9	.	CASSVEEGSPTYEQYF
TRBV5-1	TRBD2	CASSWWAGGTYNEQFF
TRBV7-9	TRBD2	CASSFPSGSTNEQFF
TRBV14	.	CASSPSPAEQFF